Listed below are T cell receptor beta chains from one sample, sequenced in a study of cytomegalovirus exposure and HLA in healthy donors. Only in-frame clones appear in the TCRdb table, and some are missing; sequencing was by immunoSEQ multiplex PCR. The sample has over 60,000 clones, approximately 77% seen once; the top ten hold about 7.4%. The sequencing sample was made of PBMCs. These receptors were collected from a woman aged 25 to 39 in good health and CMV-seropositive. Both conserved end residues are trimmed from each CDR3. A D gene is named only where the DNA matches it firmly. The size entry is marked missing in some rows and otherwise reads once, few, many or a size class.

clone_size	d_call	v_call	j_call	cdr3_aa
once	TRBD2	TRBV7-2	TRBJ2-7	ASSPSSGSINEQY
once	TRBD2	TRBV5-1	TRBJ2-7	ASSPQWAGGPQEQY
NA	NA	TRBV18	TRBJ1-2	ASSPAAHTVNYGYT
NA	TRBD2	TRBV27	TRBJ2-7	ASRPTGGAWY
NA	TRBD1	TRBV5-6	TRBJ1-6	ASSEQGQLTLNSPLH
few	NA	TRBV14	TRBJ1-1	ASSQFQGFTEAF
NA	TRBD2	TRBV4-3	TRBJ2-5	ASSQGLAGQETQY
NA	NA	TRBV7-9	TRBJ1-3	ASSLDTGNTIY
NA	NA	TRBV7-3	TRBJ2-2	ASSPGSVSRELF
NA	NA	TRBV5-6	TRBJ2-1	ASSLAGVTYNEQF
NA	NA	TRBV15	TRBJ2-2	ATSRGGKWSTGELF
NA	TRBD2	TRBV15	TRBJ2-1	ATSRTGLAVNEQF
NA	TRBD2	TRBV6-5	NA	ASRPGGGYEQY
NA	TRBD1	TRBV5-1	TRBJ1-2	ASSLAQGYGYT
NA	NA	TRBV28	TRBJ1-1	ASVRGGGTEAF
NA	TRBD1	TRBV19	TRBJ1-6	ASSRDRGSPLH
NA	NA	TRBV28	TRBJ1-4	ASSSLVPVGGREKLF
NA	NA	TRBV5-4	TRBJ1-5	ASSLGNSQPQH
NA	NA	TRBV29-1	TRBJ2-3	SVGLVRGDTQY
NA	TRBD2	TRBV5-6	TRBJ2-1	ASNAGDNEQF
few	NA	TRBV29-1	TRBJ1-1	SVAHRSNTEAF
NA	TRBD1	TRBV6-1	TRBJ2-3	ASRDRVGTADTQY
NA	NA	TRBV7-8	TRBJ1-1	AVDGGGSRNTEAF